This T cell receptor beta chain was obtained from a study of lymphopenia after photon versus proton radiotherapy. Clones were sequenced by immunoSEQ multiplex PCR, and TCRdb holds only the in-frame ones, with some missing. The sample has 50,000 to 60,000 clones; roughly 90% are singletons. This CDR3 has 16 residues. V was clipped by 2 bases and J by 2 bases, with 12 bases between them. Germline assignment: CDR1 MNHNS and CDR2 SASEGT. This sample comprised peripheral blood, obtained from a patient treated with photon-based radiotherapy. The gene calls are TRBV6-1 and TRBJ2-2, with D tentatively TRBD2 (6 bases). The clonotype originates from a woman aged 40-49 years with cholangiocarcinoma. CDR3 protein: CASSERGTFNTGELFF. DNA for the CDR3: TGTGCCAGCAGTGAACGTGGGACTTTTAACACCGGGGAGCTGTTTTTT.